This passage covers 9 T cell receptor beta chains from one sample sequenced in a study of shared clonotypes between healthy human individuals. Method: immunoSEQ multiplex PCR; TCRdb's copy keeps in-frame clones and lacks some. The table records about 980,000 clones, more than 75% of them present only once. The sequencing input was memory CD4+ T cells sorted from blood. The sample's subset: CD45RA-negative fraction. The receptors originated from a young man in good health.

The chain carries TRBV7-9 and TRBJ2-7; no clear D gene. V was pared by 2 bases and J by 6 bases, with 14 bases between. Looked up from germline, CDR1 is SEHNR and CDR2 is FQNEAQ (reference sequence). This CDR3 has 14 residues. The CDR3 DNA reads TGTGCCAGCAGCTTACGCGAAGGAATGGGCGAGCAGTACTTC. Protein product: CASSLREGMGEQYF.

The CDR3 reads CASSLESQRSSPLHF. For the CDR3, the DNA is TGCGCCAGCAGCTTGGAATCCCAACGGAGTTCACCCCTCCACTTT. V usage is TRBV5-1 and J usage is TRBJ1-6, with no clear D. In germline, CDR1 is SGHRS, CDR2 YFSETQ. The CDR3 spans 15 residues. V gave up 0 bases and J gave up 9 bases, with 13 bases separating them.

The chain has TRBV10-3 and TRBJ1-1; TRBD1 aligns across 7 bases. Per germline, CDR1 ENHRY and CDR2 SYGVKD. CDR3 length equals 14 residues. V was clipped by 8 bases and J by 10 bases; unmatched bases: 16. The CDR3 DNA reads TGTGCCATCTCGTTCGGGACAGTCAACCTTGGAGCTTTCTTT. This encodes CAISFGTVNLGAFF.

V is TRBV11-1 and J is TRBJ2-7; the match to TRBD1 covers 9 bases. Germline lookup yields CDR1 SGHAT and CDR2 FQDESV (reference sequence). The CDR3 has 15 amino acids. V was pared by 1 base and J by 1 base, with 2 bases of the junction left unmatched. CDR3 in DNA: TGTGCCAGCAGCTTAGTGACAGGGGGGTCCTACGAGCAGTACTTC. Its protein product is CASSLVTGGSYEQYF.

V gene TRBV6-5 combines with J gene TRBJ1-2, with a weak D call TRBD1 (6 bases). The CDR3 contains 13 residues. Germline-derived CDR1 and CDR2 are MNHEY and SVGAGI. V lost 5 bases, J lost 8 bases, and 15 bases lay in between. The DNA for the CDR3 is TGTGCCAGCAGTCCACAGGGTCTCGGAGGCTACACCTTC. Translation gives CASSPQGLGGYTF.

CDR3 sequence reads: CSVALPGQLNIQYF. The CDR3 coding sequence is TGCAGCGTTGCCCTGCCGGGACAGCTAAACATTCAGTACTTC. The chain has TRBV29-1 and TRBJ2-4, with TRBD1 matching over 7 bases. V shed 4 bases and J 6 bases; nucleotides not matched to a gene: 9. Germline loops: CDR1 SQVTM, CDR2 ANQGSEA. The CDR3 is made up of 14 amino acids.

The rearrangement joins TRBV5-1 to TRBJ2-1; 10 nucleotides agree with TRBD2. The CDR3 runs to 17 residues. Germline CDR1 is SGHRS and CDR2 is YFSETQ. With V trimmed by 5 bases and J by 9 bases, 17 bases remained unmatched. CDR3 coding DNA: TGCGCCAGCAGTTTAGGCGTCTTGGGACTAGCGCGCTCTGAGCAGTTCTTC. It encodes CASSLGVLGLARSEQFF.

V gene TRBV6-1 combines with J gene TRBJ1-5; D is undetermined. V was shortened by 8 bases and J by 5 bases, with 13 bases between the two germline ends. CDR3 size: 13 residues. Germline V CDR1 and CDR2: MNHNS, SASEGT. CDR3: CASVGRRYQPQHF. The CDR3 region has the DNA TGTGCCAGCGTTGGTAGGAGGTATCAGCCCCAGCATTTT.

Of note for this clone: The same CDR3 arises from other DNA sequences in this sample as well. The chain combines TRBV11-2 with TRBJ2-3, with D tentatively TRBD2 (5 bases). The CDR3 extends over 14 amino acids. V lost 5 bases and J lost 2, with 11 bases in between. Germline-derived CDR1 and CDR2 are SGHAT and FQNNGV. The CDR3 loop reads CASSPEGLTDTQYF. The CDR3 DNA reads as TGTGCCAGCAGCCCAGAGGGCCTCACAGATACGCAGTATTTT. Complete variable domain (other parts from reference TRBV11-2 and TRBJ2-3): EAGVAQSPRYKIIEKRQSVAFWCNPISGHATLYWYQQILGQGPKLLIQFQNNGVVDDSQLPKDRFSAERLKGVDSTLKIQPAKLEDSAVYLCASSPEGLTDTQYFGPGTRLTVL.